One and the same sample provided the 20 T cell receptor beta chains below, sequenced in a study of blood T cell repertoires in COVID-19. Sequenced by immunoSEQ multiplex PCR; TCRdb stores in-frame clones only, minus some. This sample has about 320,000 clones, with 65% to 90% found just once. The sample comprised peripheral blood. The origin of the receptors is a human donor in a cohort sampled during active COVID-19.

This rearrangement joins TRBV27 to TRBJ2-3; possible D gene TRBD1, 7 bases. The CDR3 extends over 20 amino acids. Trimming took 6 bases from V and 3 from J, leaving 31 bases between them. Germline CDR1 is MNHEY and CDR2 is SMNVEV (reference sequence). The CDR3 region has the DNA TGTGCCAGCAGCACAACAGTCTTCCGGCGGGACAGTGGCACGACAGATACGCAGTATTTT. It encodes CASSTTVFRRDSGTTDTQYF.

The DNA of the CDR3 is TGTGCCAGCAACAAAGGTCCGGGGGCGGGGGCCGGGGAGCTGTTTTTT. Amino acids: CASNKGPGAGAGELFF. The J gene is TRBJ2-2, the V gene TRBV27, with TRBD2 as a possible D gene (7 bases). Trimming took off 7 bases at V and 6 bases at J, with 21 bases between the two ends. The length of the CDR3 is 16 residues. Germline V gene lookup returns CDR1 MNHEY and CDR2 SMNVEV (reference sequence).

This clone was seen once. In nucleotides, the CDR3 is TGTGCCAGCAGCCAGCTAGCGGGGAAGGCTAACATTCAGTACTTC. This encodes CASSQLAGKANIQYF. The rearrangement uses TRBV14 and TRBJ2-4; 9 positions agree with TRBD2. The CDR3 consists of 15 residues. CDR1 and CDR2 from the germline V gene are SGHDN and FVKESK. Germline trimming cut 3 bases from V and 7 bases from J; bases unmatched to any gene: 7.

The chain uses TRBV11-3 and TRBJ1-3, with unresolved D. The CDR3 length is 12 residues. The V and J ends lost 3 bases and 8 bases respectively, with 8 bases between them. Germline V gives CDR1 SGHNT, CDR2 YENEEA. This chain's CDR3 is CASSFGQDTIYF. In DNA form, the CDR3 reads TGTGCCAGCAGCTTCGGCCAGGACACCATATATTTT.

This clone has a handful of counts. The chain carries TRBV2 and TRBJ1-3, with D perhaps matching TRBD1 (6 bases). Germline V gene data show CDR1 as SNHLY and CDR2 as FYNNEI. The length of the CDR3 is 15 residues. V dropped 6 bases and J dropped 4 bases, with 16 bases sitting between them. CDR3 coding DNA: TGTGCCAGCAGACTTGAGGGGGTCTCCGGAAACACCATATATTTT. Amino acids: CASRLEGVSGNTIYF.

The gene calls are TRBV7-9 and TRBJ2-3, with 7 bases identical to TRBD2. Germline-derived CDR1 and CDR2 are SEHNR and FQNEAQ (reference sequence). There are 14 residues in the CDR3. J lost 0 bases, V lost 4 bases, and 1 base had no gene match. The CDR3 spells CASSSSGSTDTQYF. DNA for the CDR3: TGTGCCAGCAGCTCTAGCGGAAGCACAGATACGCAGTATTTT.

The genes are TRBV10-3 and TRBJ2-1, with 13 bases fitting TRBD2. With V trimmed by 6 bases and J by 7 bases, 6 bases remained unmatched. The CDR3 loop spans 15 amino acids. Germline CDR1 ENHRY, CDR2 SYGVKD. CDR3 sequence reads: CAISELAGGPNEQFF. Written as DNA, the CDR3 is TGTGCCATCAGCGAACTAGCGGGGGGGCCTAATGAGCAGTTCTTC.

This clone was detected ten times or more. J is TRBJ1-1 and V is TRBV2; no reliable D call. The CDR3 is 12 amino acids. With 8 bases removed from V and 7 bases from J, the gap between germline ends came to 14 bases. Germline V gene data show CDR1 as SNHLY and CDR2 as FYNNEI. CDR3 nucleotide sequence: TGTGCCAGCGGGGAGAGGAGAGTTGAAGCTTTCTTT. Translation: CASGERRVEAFF.

This chain connects TRBV6-5 to TRBJ1-2; possible D gene TRBD1, 6 bases. V lost 4 bases and J lost 7, with 13 bases in between. The length of the CDR3 is 13 residues. CDR1 is MNHEY, CDR2 SVGAGI, per germline. The CDR3 DNA reads TGTGCCAGCAGTTCGCAGGGGCTGGGTGGCTACACCTTC. This encodes CASSSQGLGGYTF.

The chain recombines TRBV5-6 with TRBJ1-1; 7 bases map to TRBD1. With 5 bases clipped from V and 2 bases from J, the junction kept 3 bases outside the gene matches. Germline-derived CDR1 and CDR2 are SGHDT and YYEEEE. CDR3 length equals 13 residues. CDR3 in amino acids: CASRRQGNTEAFF. Written as DNA, the CDR3 is TGTGCCAGCAGGCGACAGGGTAACACTGAAGCTTTCTTT.

The table lists this clone with a count of one. The chain recombines TRBV2 with TRBJ2-2; the D gene is possibly TRBD2 (6 bases). The germline gives CDR1 SNHLY, CDR2 FYNNEI. CDR3 length: 14 residues. The V and J ends lost 3 bases and 6 bases respectively, with 11 bases between them. The CDR3 DNA reads as TGTGCCAGCAGTGATGGGGGGTGGGCCGGGGAGCTGTTTTTT. It codes for CASSDGGWAGELFF.

The chain links TRBV5-5 to TRBJ1-2; 8 nucleotides match TRBD1. Germline V lookup: CDR1 SGHKS, CDR2 YYEKEE (reference sequence). J gave up 6 bases and V 0 bases, and 1 base lay outside the gene matches. The CDR3 is made up of 13 amino acids. The CDR3 DNA follows: TGTGCCAGCAGCTTGGGGACAGGGAATGGCTACACCTTC. Translated: CASSLGTGNGYTF. Full variable domain (outside the CDR3, taken from reference TRBV5-5 and TRBJ1-2): DAGVTQSPTHLIKTRGQQVTLRCSPISGHKSVSWYQQVLGQGPQFIFQYYEKEERGRGNFPDRFSARQFPNYSSELNVNALLLGDSALYLCASSLGTGNGYTFGSGTRLTVV.

The CDR3 loop reads CASSPTDRALTEAFF. The CDR3 DNA reads TGTGCCAGCAGCCCTACCGACAGGGCTCTAACTGAAGCTTTCTTT. This chain uses TRBV7-9 with TRBJ1-1, with 7 bases identical to TRBD1. Germline CDR1 and CDR2: SEHNR and FQNEAQ (reference sequence). The CDR3 consists of 15 residues. Trimming took 5 bases from V and 5 from J; bases not matched to a gene: 11.

The chain uses TRBV30 and TRBJ1-6; TRBD1 is a possible D gene (6 bases). Looked up from germline, CDR1 is GTSNPN and CDR2 is SVGIG (reference sequence). Trimming pared 2 bases from V and 7 bases from J, leaving 12 bases between. This CDR3 is 14 amino acids long. CDR3 coding DNA: TGTGCCTGGAGTACGGGACATCTAAATTCACCCCTCCACTTT. This codes for CAWSTGHLNSPLHF.

CDR3 region: CASSQGAAYEQYF. The DNA for the CDR3 is TGTGCCAGCAGCCAAGGGGCAGCCTACGAGCAGTACTTC. The chain joins TRBV3-1 (or the pseudogene TRBV3-2) to TRBJ2-7, with no clear D. The CDR3 contains 13 residues. Between the trimmed V and J ends, which lost 1 base and 2 bases, there was a span of 6 bases. Germline V gene sequence: CDR1 LGHDT, CDR2 YNNKEL (reference sequence).

The V gene is TRBV10-3, the J gene TRBJ1-1, with 12 positions matching TRBD1. The V gene end was trimmed by 10 bases and the J gene end by 4 bases; junction bases not matched to a gene: 16. The CDR3 sequence is 17 residues long. CDR1 is ENHRY and CDR2 is SYGVKD in the germline V gene. CDR3 sequence reads: CATSTGTGGLGRTEAFF. For the CDR3, the DNA is TGTGCCACCTCCACCGGGACAGGGGGCCTGGGCCGCACTGAAGCTTTCTTT.

The sample holds a few counts of this clone. This chain uses TRBV7-3 with TRBJ1-1; no definite D call. The CDR3 length is 13 residues. V was pared by 5 bases and J by 5 bases, with 12 bases between. CDR1 is SGHTA and CDR2 is FQGTGA in the germline V gene. DNA for the CDR3: TGTGCCAGCAGCCCAACGGGATGGACTGAAGCTTTCTTT. Protein sequence: CASSPTGWTEAFF. Full variable domain (remainder filled in from reference TRBV7-3 and TRBJ1-1): GAGVSQTPSNKVTEKGKYVELRCDPISGHTALYWYRQSLGQGPEFLIYFQGTGAADDSGLPNDRFFAVRPEGSVSTLKIQRTERGDSAVYLCASSPTGWTEAFFGQGTRLTVV.

In regard to this clone: A much larger clone differs from this one at a single base, so this may be a read error. This rearrangement joins TRBV5-5 to TRBJ1-1; D unclear. The CDR3 is 14 amino acids. Looked up from germline, CDR1 is SGHKS and CDR2 is YYEKEE (reference sequence). V was pared by 0 bases and J by 0 bases, with 6 bases between. The CDR3 DNA sequence: TGTGCCAGCAGCTTGGTCAGATTGAACACTGAAGCTTTCTTT. Amino acid sequence: CASSLVRLNTEAFF. Looking up the rest from reference TRBV5-5 and TRBJ1-1 gives the full variable domain: DAGVTQSPTHLIKTRGQQVTLRCSPISGHKSVSWYQQVLGQGPQFIFQYYEKEERGRGNFPDRFSARQFPNYSSELNVNALLLGDSALYLCASSLVRLNTEAFFGQGTRLTVV.

V and J are TRBV10-1 and TRBJ2-3, with a weak D call TRBD1 (6 bases). V gave up 5 bases and J gave up 0 bases, with 15 bases separating them. This CDR3 is 16 amino acids long. Germline-derived CDR1 and CDR2 are WNHNN and SYGVQD (reference sequence). In nucleotides, the CDR3 is TGCGCCAGCAGTTCCACAGGGCCGGCTAGCACAGATACGCAGTATTTT. This codes for CASSSTGPASTDTQYF.

This clone was counted only a few times. This rearrangement joins TRBV2 to TRBJ2-7; maybe TRBD2 (6 bases). V lost 6 bases and J 2 bases, leaving 14 bases between the germline ends. Germline V CDR1 and CDR2: SNHLY, FYNNEI. The CDR3 covers 14 residues. CDR3 nucleotide sequence: TGTGCCAGCAGCGAGGGACGGACTACCTACGAGCAGTACTTC. Its translation: CASSEGRTTYEQYF.